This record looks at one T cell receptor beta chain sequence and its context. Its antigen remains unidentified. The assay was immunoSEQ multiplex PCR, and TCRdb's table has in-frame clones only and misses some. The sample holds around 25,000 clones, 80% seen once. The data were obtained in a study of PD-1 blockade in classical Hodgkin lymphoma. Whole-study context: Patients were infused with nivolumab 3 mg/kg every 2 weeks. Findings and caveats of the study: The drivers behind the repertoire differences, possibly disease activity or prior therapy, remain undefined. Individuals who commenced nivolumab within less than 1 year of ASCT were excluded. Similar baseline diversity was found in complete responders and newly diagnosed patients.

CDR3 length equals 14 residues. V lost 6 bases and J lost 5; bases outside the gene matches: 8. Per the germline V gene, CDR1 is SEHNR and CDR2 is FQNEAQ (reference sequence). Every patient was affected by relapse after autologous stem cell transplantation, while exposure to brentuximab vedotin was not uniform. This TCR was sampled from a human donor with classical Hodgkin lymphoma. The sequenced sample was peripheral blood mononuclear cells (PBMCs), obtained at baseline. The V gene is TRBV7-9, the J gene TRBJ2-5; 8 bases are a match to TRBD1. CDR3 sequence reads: CASSRRDRWETQYF. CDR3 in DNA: TGTGCCAGCAGTCGACGGGACAGGTGGGAGACCCAGTACTTC.